A selection of T cell receptor beta chains follows, all from one sample in a study of T cells in Graves' hyperthyroidism and ophthalmopathy. MiXCR, run by TCRdb on the multiplex PCR reads, gives a single entry per CDR3 protein. The sample has under 250,000 distinct CDR3 sequences, about 25% seen once; the top ten hold about a third. The specimen sequenced was blood. The receptors were gathered from a woman in her thirties or forties with Graves' ophthalmopathy. Both conserved end residues are part of each CDR3. Each record gives: clone size, D gene, J gene, V gene, CDR3 protein, CDR3 DNA. A D gene is named only where the DNA matches it firmly. The size entry is marked missing in some rows and otherwise reads once, few, many or a size class.

>few|.|TRBJ1-3|TRBV3-1
CASSRPVRPSGNTIYF
TGTGCCAGCAGCCGTCCGGTCCGCCCTTCTGGAAACACCATATATTTT
>many|.|TRBJ1-2|TRBV6-1
CASSERFNYGYTF
TGTGCCAGCAGTGAAAGGTTTAACTATGGCTACACCTTC
>many|TRBD1|TRBJ1-2|TRBV20-1
CSARDRGQVYGYTF
TGCAGTGCTAGAGATCGCGGACAGGTCTATGGCTACACCTTC
>many|.|TRBJ2-2|TRBV30
CAWSPRVPAGTGELFF
TGTGCCTGGAGTCCCCGGGTCCCCGCTGGAACCGGGGAGCTGTTTTTT
>.|TRBD2|TRBJ2-5|TRBV12-3/TRBV12-4
CASSGLGSGGGETQYF
TGTGCCAGCAGTGGCCTCGGTAGCGGGGGGGGTGAGACCCAGTACTTC
>many|TRBD2|TRBJ2-7|TRBV7-2
CASSSRSGRGYEQYF
TGTGCCAGCAGCTCGAGAAGCGGGAGAGGATACGAGCAGTACTTC
>many|.|TRBJ2-5|TRBV7-6
CASRLTGLGTQYF
TGTGCCAGCAGACTAACAGGGCTGGGGACCCAGTACTTC
>.|.|TRBJ1-2|TRBV4-1
CASSQERGNYGYTF
TGCGCCAGCAGCCAAGAACGGGGAAACTATGGCTACACCTTC
>.|TRBD2|TRBJ2-5|TRBV27
CASSMGTSGGQETQYF
TGTGCCAGCAGTATGGGGACTAGCGGGGGACAAGAGACCCAGTACTTC
>many|TRBD2|TRBJ2-7|TRBV20-1
CGSGSGLYEQYF
TGCGGTAGCGGGAGCGGGTTGTACGAGCAGTACTTC
>many|.|TRBJ2-2|TRBV14
CASSQEVSSTGELFF
TGTGCCAGCAGCCAAGAAGTTTCCAGCACCGGGGAGCTGTTTTTT